This TCR beta chain is from a study of regulatory T cells in long-lasting Graves disease. Turning to this clonotype: Its antigen is not known.

Study-wide results and limits: Persistent Graves' cases showed lower TCR diversity than newly diagnosed cases.

The germline V and J ends were trimmed by 6 bases and 5 bases, with 13 bases remaining between them. This CDR3 contains 12 residues. Germline loops: CDR1 DFQATT, CDR2 SNEGSKA (reference sequence). MiXCR, run by TCRdb on the reads, gives a single entry per CDR3 protein. The data hold approximately 1,000 distinct CDR3 sequences, with 81% observed a single time. Generation of the TCR library employed RNA extracted from PBMCs. V usage is TRBV20-1 and J usage is TRBJ2-5, with D perhaps being TRBD1 or TRBD2 (6 bases each). The sample was peripheral blood mononuclear cells (PBMCs), taken with antithyroid drug treatment, in newly diagnosed or persistent Graves disease (not recorded which). This TCR came from a woman aged 35-65 years with Graves disease. Written as DNA, the CDR3 is TGCAGTGCGCACTCGGGGGCTGAGACCCAGTACTTC. Protein: CSAHSGAETQYF.